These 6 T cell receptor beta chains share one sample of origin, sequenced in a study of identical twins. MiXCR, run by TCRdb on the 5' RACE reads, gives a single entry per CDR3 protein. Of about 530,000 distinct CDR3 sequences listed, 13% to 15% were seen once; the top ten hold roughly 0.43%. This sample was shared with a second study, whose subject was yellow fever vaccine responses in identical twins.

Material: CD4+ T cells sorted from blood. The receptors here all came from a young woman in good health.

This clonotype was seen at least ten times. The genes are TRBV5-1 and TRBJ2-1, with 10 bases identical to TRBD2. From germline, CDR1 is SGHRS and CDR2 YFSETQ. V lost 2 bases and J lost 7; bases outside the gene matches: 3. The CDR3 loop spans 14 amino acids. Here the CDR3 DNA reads TGCGCCAGCAGCTTAACTAGCGGGATAAATGAGCAGTTCTTC. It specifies CASSLTSGINEQFF.

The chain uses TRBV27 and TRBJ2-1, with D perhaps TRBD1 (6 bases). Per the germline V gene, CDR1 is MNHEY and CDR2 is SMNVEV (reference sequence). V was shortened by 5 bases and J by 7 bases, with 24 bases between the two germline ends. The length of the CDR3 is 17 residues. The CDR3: CASSPGQGLSLRNEQFF. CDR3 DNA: TGTGCCAGCAGTCCAGGGCAGGGGTTATCTCTCCGAAATGAGCAGTTCTTC.

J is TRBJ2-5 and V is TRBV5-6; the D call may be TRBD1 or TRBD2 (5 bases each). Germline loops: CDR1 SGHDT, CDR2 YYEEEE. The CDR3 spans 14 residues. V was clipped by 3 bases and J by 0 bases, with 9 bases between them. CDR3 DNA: TGTGCCAGCAGCTCCGGGACCAACCAAGAGACCCAGTACTTC. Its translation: CASSSGTNQETQYF.

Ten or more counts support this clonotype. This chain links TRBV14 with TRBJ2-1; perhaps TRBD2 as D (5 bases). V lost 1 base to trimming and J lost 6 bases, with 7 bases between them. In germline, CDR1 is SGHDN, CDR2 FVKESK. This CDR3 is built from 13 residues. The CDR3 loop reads CASSQGRFNEQFF. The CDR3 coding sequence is TGTGCCAGCAGCCAAGGGAGGTTCAATGAGCAGTTCTTC.

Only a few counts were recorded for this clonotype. The CDR3 is CASSLANYEQYV. CDR3 DNA: TGTGCCAGCAGCTTAGCGAACTACGAGCAGTACGTC. This chain uses TRBV11-2 with TRBJ2-7; D not certain. Trimming cost V 1 base and J 3 bases, with 4 bases left between them. Per germline, CDR1 SGHAT and CDR2 FQNNGV. The CDR3 runs to 12 residues.

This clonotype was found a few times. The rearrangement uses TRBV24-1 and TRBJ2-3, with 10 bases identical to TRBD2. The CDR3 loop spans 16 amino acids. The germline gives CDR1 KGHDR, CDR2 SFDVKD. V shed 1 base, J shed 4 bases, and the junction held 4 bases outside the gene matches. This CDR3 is CATSDLIAGGPDTQYF. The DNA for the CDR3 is TGTGCCACCAGTGATTTAATAGCGGGAGGCCCAGATACGCAGTATTTT.